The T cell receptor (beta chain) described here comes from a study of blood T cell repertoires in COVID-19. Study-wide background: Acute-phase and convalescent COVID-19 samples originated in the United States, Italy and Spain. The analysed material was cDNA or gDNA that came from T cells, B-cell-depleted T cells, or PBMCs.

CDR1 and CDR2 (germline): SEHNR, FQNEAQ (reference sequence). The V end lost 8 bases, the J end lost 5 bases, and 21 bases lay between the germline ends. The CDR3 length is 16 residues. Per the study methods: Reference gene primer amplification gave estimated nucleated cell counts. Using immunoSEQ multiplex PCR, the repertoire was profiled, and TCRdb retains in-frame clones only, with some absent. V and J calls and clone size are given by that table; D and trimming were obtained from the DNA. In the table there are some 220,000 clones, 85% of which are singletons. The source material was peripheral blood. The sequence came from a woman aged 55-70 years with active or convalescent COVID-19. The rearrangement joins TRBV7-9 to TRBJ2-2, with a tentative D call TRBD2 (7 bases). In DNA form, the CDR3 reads TGTGCCAGCCGACAGCCAGGCGGGGGCGATACCGGGGAGCTGTTTTTT. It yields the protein CASRQPGGGDTGELFF.